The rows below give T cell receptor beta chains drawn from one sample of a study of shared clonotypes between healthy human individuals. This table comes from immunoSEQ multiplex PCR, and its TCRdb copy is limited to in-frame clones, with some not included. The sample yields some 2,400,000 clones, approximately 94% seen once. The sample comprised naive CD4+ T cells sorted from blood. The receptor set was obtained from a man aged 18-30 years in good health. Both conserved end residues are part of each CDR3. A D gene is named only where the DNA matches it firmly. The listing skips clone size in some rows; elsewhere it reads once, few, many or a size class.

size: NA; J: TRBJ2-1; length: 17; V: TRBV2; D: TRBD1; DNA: TGTGCCAGCAGGGCGGCGTGGCCCGGGCAGGGGGATAATGAGCAGTTCTTC; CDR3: CASRAAWPGQGDNEQFF
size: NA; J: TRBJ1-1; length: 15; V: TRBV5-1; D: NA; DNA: TGCGCCAGCAGCTTGGAACCGTTGATGAACACTGAAGCTTTCTTT; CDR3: CASSLEPLMNTEAFF
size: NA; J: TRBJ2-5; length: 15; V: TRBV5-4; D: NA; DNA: TGTGCCAGCAGCTTAATTGGGGGAGCCAGGGAGACCCAGTACTTC; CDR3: CASSLIGGARETQYF
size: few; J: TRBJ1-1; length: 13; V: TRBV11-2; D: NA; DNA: TGTGCCAGCAGCTTGACATGGAACACTGAAGCTTTCTTT; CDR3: CASSLTWNTEAFF
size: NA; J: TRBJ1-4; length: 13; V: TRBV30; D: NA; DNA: TGTGCCTGGAGTGTATTTGGGCCCGAAAAACTGTTTTTT; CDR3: CAWSVFGPEKLFF
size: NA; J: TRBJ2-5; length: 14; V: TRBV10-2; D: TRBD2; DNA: TGCGCCAGTGTAGAGCGGGAGAGGCAGCAGACCCAGTACTTC; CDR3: CASVERERQQTQYF
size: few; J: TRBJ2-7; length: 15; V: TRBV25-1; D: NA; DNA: TGTGCCAGCAGTTCCGGGCAGGGATACGCCTCTGAGCAGTACTTC; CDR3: CASSSGQGYASEQYF
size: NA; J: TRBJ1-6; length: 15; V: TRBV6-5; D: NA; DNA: TGTGCCAGCAGTTACTCAGGGAGGGATAATTCACCCCTCCACTTT; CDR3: CASSYSGRDNSPLHF
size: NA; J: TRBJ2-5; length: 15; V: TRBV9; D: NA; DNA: TGTGCCAGCAGCGTAGGGTCAGGGACGGGCGAGACCCAGTACTTC; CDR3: CASSVGSGTGETQYF
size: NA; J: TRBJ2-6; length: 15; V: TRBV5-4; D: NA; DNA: TGTGCCAGCAGCTTGGAAGGGGCCGGGGCCAACGTCCTGACTTTC; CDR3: CASSLEGAGANVLTF
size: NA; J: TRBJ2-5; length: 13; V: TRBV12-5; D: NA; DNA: TGTGCTAGTGGTTTGTCACAGGGAAAGACCCAGTACTTC; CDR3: CASGLSQGKTQYF
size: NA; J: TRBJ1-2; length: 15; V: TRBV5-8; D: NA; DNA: TGTGCCAGCAGCTTGGTCACCCCTACCTGGGGAGGCTACACCTTC; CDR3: CASSLVTPTWGGYTF
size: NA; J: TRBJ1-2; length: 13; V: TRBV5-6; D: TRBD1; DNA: TGTGCCAGCACCAAGGGGACAGTAGGAGGCTACACCTTC; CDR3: CASTKGTVGGYTF
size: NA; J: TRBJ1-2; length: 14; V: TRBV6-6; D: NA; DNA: TGTGCCAGCAGTTACGGTCGGACAAGGGATGGCTACACCTTC; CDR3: CASSYGRTRDGYTF
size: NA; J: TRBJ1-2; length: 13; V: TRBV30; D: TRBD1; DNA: TGTGCCTGGAGTCTTGGGACAGGGGGTGGCTACACCTTC; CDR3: CAWSLGTGGGYTF
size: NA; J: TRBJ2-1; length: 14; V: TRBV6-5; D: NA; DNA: TGTGCCAGCAGTTCGGCAGTCTCCTACAATGAGCAGTTCTTC; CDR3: CASSSAVSYNEQFF
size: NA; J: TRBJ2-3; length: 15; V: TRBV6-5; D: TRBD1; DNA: TGTGCCAGCAGGGGACAGGGGCGAAGCACAGATACGCAGTATTTT; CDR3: CASRGQGRSTDTQYF
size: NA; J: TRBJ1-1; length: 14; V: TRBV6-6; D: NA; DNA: TGTGCCAGCAGTCGACGCCTTGGGAACACTGAAGCTTTCTTT; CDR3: CASSRRLGNTEAFF
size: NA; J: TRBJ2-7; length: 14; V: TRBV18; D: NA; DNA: TGTGCCAGCTCACCACAATCGGAAGCCTACGAGCAGTACTTC; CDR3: CASSPQSEAYEQYF
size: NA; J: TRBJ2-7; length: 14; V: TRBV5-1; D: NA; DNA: TGCGCCAGCAGCTTGACGGAGAGCTCCTACGAGCAGTACTTC; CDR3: CASSLTESSYEQYF
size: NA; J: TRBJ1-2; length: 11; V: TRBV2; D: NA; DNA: TGTGCCAGCACCGAGGGATATGGCTACACCTTC; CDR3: CASTEGYGYTF
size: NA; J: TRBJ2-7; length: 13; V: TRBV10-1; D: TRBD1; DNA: TGCGCCAGCAGCGACAGGGTGATCTACGAGCAGTACTTC; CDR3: CASSDRVIYEQYF
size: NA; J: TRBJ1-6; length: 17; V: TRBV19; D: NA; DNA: TGTGCCAGTAGAGGTTTCGGGGAGAGCTCCTATAATTCACCCCTCCACTTT; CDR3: CASRGFGESSYNSPLHF
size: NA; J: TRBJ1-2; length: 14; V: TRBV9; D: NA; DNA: TGTGCCAGCAGCGTAGACCCGTCGCCGGGTGGCTACACCTTC; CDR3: CASSVDPSPGGYTF
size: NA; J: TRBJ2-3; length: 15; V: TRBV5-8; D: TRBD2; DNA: TGTGCCAGCAGCTTGCAACCTAGCGGGACAGATACGCAGTATTTT; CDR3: CASSLQPSGTDTQYF
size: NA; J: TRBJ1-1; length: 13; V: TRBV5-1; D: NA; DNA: TGCGCCAGCAGCTCCGGGACCGTGGGTGAAGCTTTCTTT; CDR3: CASSSGTVGEAFF
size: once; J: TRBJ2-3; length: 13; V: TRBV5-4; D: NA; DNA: TGTGCCAGCAGCATTGCCACAGAAGATACGCAGTATTTT; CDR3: CASSIATEDTQYF
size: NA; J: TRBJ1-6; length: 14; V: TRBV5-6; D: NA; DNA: TGTGCCAGCAGCTTGTGGGGCAGTAATTCACCCCTCCACTTT; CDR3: CASSLWGSNSPLHF
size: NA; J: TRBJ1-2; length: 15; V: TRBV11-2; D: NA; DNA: TGTGCCAGCAGCTTATCAGGGTCTTCGGACTATGGCTACACCTTC; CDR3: CASSLSGSSDYGYTF
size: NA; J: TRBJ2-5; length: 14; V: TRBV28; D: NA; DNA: TGTGCCAGCAGTTCTACGGTGTACCAAGAGACCCAGTACTTC; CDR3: CASSSTVYQETQYF
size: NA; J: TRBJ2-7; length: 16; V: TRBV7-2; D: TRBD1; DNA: TGTGCCAGCAGCCAGACCCGGACAGGGTCTGCGGGGGAGCAGTACTTC; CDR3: CASSQTRTGSAGEQYF
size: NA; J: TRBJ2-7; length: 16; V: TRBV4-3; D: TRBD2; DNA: TGCGCCAGCAGCCAAGATCGTACTAGCGGACGCTACGAGCAGTACTTC; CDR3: CASSQDRTSGRYEQYF
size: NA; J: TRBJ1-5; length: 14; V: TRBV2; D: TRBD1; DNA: TGTGCCAGCAGTGACAGGGGGCGGAATCAGCCCCAGCATTTT; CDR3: CASSDRGRNQPQHF
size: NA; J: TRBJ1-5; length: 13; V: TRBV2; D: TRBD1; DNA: TGTGCCAGCCGGACAGGAAGCAATCAGCCCCAGCATTTT; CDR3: CASRTGSNQPQHF
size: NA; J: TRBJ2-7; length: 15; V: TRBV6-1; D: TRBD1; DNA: TGTGCCAGCAGTGTCACCGGGACAGGGGGCTACGAGCAGTACTTC; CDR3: CASSVTGTGGYEQYF
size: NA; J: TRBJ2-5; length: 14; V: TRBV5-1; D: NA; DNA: TGCGCCAGCAGCACAGAAGGGATGCGAGAGACCCAGTACTTC; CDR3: CASSTEGMRETQYF
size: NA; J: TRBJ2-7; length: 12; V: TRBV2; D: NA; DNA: TGTGCCAGCCGTAAATTCGACTACGAGCAGTACTTC; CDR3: CASRKFDYEQYF
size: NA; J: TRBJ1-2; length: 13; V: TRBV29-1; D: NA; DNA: TGCAGCGCCCCCAGCACTCATGGGCATGGCTACACCTTC; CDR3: CSAPSTHGHGYTF
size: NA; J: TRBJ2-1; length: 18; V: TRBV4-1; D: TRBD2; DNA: TGCGCCAGCAGCCAGCCGAAGAACGGACTAGCGGGAGCCAATGAGCAGTTCTTC; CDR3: CASSQPKNGLAGANEQFF
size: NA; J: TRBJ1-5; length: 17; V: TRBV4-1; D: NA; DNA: TGCGCCAGCAGCCAAGATCGGTACGCAGGTGGCAATCAGCCCCAGCATTTT; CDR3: CASSQDRYAGGNQPQHF
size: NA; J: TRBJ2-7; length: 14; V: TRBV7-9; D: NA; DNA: TGTGCCAGCAGCCACCCTTGGTCCTCCTACGAGCAGTACTTC; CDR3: CASSHPWSSYEQYF
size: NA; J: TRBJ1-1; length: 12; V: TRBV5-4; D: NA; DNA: TGTGCCAGCAGCAGCTCGACGGCTGAAGCTTTCTTT; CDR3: CASSSSTAEAFF
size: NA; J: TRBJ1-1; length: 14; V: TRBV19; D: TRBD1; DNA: TGTGCCAGTAGCATACAGGGGCCGAACACTGAAGCTTTCTTT; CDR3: CASSIQGPNTEAFF
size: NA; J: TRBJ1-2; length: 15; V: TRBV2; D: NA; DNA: TGTGCCAGCGGGTTAGATGGCTCTTCAAGGGAGGGCTACACCTTC; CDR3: CASGLDGSSREGYTF
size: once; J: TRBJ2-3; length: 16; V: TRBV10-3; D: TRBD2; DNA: TGTGCGACCGTGGATCCTAGCGGGGGGGCGACAGATACGCAGTATTTT; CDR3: CATVDPSGGATDTQYF
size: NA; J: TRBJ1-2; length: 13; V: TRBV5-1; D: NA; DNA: TGCGCCAGCAGCACGACAGCTAACTATGGCTACACCTTC; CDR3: CASSTTANYGYTF
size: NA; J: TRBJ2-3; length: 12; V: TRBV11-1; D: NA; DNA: TGTGCCAGCAGTTCAGTAACAGATACGCAGTATTTT; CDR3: CASSSVTDTQYF
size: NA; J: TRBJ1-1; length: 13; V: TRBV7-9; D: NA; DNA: TGTGCCAGCAGCTTAGAGAGGGCTTCTGAAGCTTTCTTT; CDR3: CASSLERASEAFF
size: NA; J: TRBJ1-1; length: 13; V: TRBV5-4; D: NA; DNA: TGTGCCAGCAGCTTGACTCCAGGGCCTGAAGCTTTCTTT; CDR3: CASSLTPGPEAFF
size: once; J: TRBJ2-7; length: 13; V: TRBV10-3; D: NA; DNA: TGTGCCAGCATACGGGGGGCAGGCTACGAGCAGTACTTC; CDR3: CASIRGAGYEQYF
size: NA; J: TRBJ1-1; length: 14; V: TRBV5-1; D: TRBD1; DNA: TGCGCCAGCAGCTCGGGACAGGGGCACACTGAAGCTTTCTTT; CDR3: CASSSGQGHTEAFF
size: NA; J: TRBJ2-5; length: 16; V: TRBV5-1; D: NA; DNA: TGCGCCAGCAATCGGGGATTTGAGCGGGTTCAAGAGACCCAGTACTTC; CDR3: CASNRGFERVQETQYF
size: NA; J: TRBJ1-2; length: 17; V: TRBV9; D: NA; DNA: TGTGCCAGCAGCATTGGGACACTAGCCCCGCCTAACTATGGCTACACCTTC; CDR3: CASSIGTLAPPNYGYTF
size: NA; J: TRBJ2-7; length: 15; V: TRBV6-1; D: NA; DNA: TGTGCCAGCAGCCTTGGGGGCGGGACCTCCTACGAGCAGTACTTC; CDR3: CASSLGGGTSYEQYF
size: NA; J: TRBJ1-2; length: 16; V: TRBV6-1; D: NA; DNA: TGTGCCAGCAGTGAAGGGAGAGGCGGGGCAGCCTATGGCTACACCTTC; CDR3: CASSEGRGGAAYGYTF
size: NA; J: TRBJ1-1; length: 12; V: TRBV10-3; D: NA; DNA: TGTGCCATCAGTGAGTCTTTCACTGAAGCTTTCTTT; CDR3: CAISESFTEAFF
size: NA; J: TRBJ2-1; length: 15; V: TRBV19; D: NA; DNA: TGTGCCAGTAGTATGAGGGATGGGGCAGACAATGAGCAGTTCTTC; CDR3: CASSMRDGADNEQFF